This T cell receptor (beta chain) was identified in a study of PD-L1 blockade in urothelial cancer. Study-wide context: Blood was tested 3 weeks (second dose) and 6 weeks into treatment.

As concerns this clone: Its antigen remains unidentified.

General observations from the study: Better progression-free and overall survival followed lower pretreatment blood clonality.

This CDR3 is 16 amino acids long. After removal of 5 bases from V and 4 bases from J, the junction contained 9 bases not matched to a gene. Germline V gene data show CDR1 as LNHDA and CDR2 as SQIVND (reference sequence). Clones were read by immunoSEQ multiplex PCR, and TCRdb kept only the in-frame ones, dropping some. In the table there are around 32,000 clones, around 86% of which are singletons. Source: PBMCs, taken around atezolizumab (anti-PD-L1) treatment. The source is a man in his fifties or sixties with urothelial cancer. V is TRBV19 and J is TRBJ2-5, with 11 positions matching TRBD2. Written as DNA, the CDR3 is TGTGCCAGTAGTGCCCCCTTAGCGGGGGGGTTAGAGACCCAGTACTTC. Translation: CASSAPLAGGLETQYF.